This T cell receptor (beta chain) emerged from a study of blood T cell repertoires in COVID-19. Study as a whole: Italy, Spain and the United States were the sources of the convalescent and acute COVID-19 samples. PBMCs, B-cell-depleted T cells, or T cells provided the cDNA or gDNA that made up the material.

Study members were between about 18 and 90 years old and lived in 25 or so US regions. CDR1 and CDR2 from the germline V gene are SGDLS and YYNGEE. This CDR3 has 13 amino acids. V was pared by 3 bases and J by 6 bases, with 3 bases of the junction left unmatched. Sequencing was performed with immunoSEQ multiplex PCR; in TCRdb, only in-frame clones are kept and a portion is missing. The repertoire holds 250,000 or so clones, with over 70% as singletons. The clonotype was recovered from a woman in her forties who had been exposed to COVID-19. The V call is TRBV9, the J call TRBJ1-1, with 9 bases aligning to TRBD1. The material sequenced was PBMCs or T cells enriched from blood (not recorded which). CDR3 in amino acids: CASSGQGGPEAFF. In DNA form, the CDR3 reads TGTGCCAGCAGCGGACAGGGGGGCCCTGAAGCTTTCTTT.